The 6 T cell receptor beta chains below were found in one sample sequenced in a study of T cell repertoires in cytomegalovirus infection. TCRdb fed the reads into MiXCR, producing one record per CDR3 protein. This sample carries about 260,000 distinct CDR3 sequences, 9.1% of them seen once, and the ten largest clones take about 14%. Sequences were obtained from PBMCs. All receptors derive from a human donor in good health (CMV status not recorded). Some clones in this sample may be carry-over from other donors' samples.

The chain recombines TRBV18 with TRBJ1-4; D not resolved. Per germline, CDR1 KGHSH and CDR2 LQKENI. The CDR3 totals 15 residues. Trimming removed 3 bases at V and 5 bases at J, with 13 bases between. In DNA form, the CDR3 reads TGTGCCAGCTCACCCGCCCCGGGATTAAATGAAAAACTGTTTTTT. Amino acids: CASSPAPGLNEKLFF.

This clonotype was picked up many times. The rearrangement links TRBV7-2 to TRBJ1-1, with unresolved D. Trimming left V 1 base short and J 0 bases short, with 9 bases between. Germline values: CDR1 SGHTA, CDR2 FQGNSA. CDR3 size: 15 residues. The CDR3 reads CASSLVILMNTEAFF. CDR3 coding DNA: TGTGCCAGCAGCTTAGTCATACTCATGAACACTGAAGCTTTCTTT.

The chain has TRBV10-3 and TRBJ1-5, with D perhaps matching TRBD1 (5 bases). The CDR3 totals 13 residues. In germline, CDR1 is ENHRY, CDR2 SYGVKD. V lost 6 bases, J lost 5 bases, and 11 bases lay in between. The CDR3 loop is CAIRMQGDQPQHF. The CDR3 nucleotides are TGTGCCATCAGGATGCAGGGCGATCAGCCCCAGCATTTT.

This clonotype has a count of ten or more. The DNA of the CDR3 is TGTGCCAGCAGCTTATGGGAGATCCAGTTCTTC. This translates into CASSLWEIQFF. The chain carries TRBV7-2 and TRBJ2-1; perhaps TRBD2 as D (5 bases). The CDR3 length is 11 residues. The V end lost 2 bases, the J end lost 13 bases, and 9 bases lay between the germline ends. Per the germline V gene, CDR1 is SGHTA and CDR2 is FQGNSA.

This clonotype has a count of ten or more. The V and J genes are TRBV7-9 and TRBJ2-1, with 11 positions matching TRBD2. CDR1 and CDR2 (germline): SEHNR, FQNEAQ (reference sequence). J lost 9 bases, V lost 5 bases, and 9 bases had no gene match. The CDR3 has 15 amino acids. The CDR3 spells CASSLLAGVPSEQFF. DNA for the CDR3: TGTGCCAGCAGCCTACTAGCGGGGGTCCCAAGTGAGCAGTTCTTC. Combining the CDR3 with reference TRBV7-9 and TRBJ2-1 gives the whole variable domain DTGVSQNPRHKITKRGQNVTFRCDPISEHNRLYWYRQTLGQGPEFLTYFQNEAQLEKSRLLSDRFSAERPKGSFSTLEIQRTEQGDSAMYLCASSLLAGVPSEQFFGPGTRLTVL.

This clonotype was detected ten times or more. The chain has TRBV7-2 and TRBJ1-1; possibly TRBD1 for D (6 bases). From germline, CDR1 is SGHTA and CDR2 FQGNSA. Trimming took 0 bases from V and 4 from J, leaving 12 bases between them. This CDR3 is built from 15 residues. CDR3 region: CASSLAGALSTEAFF. Here the CDR3 DNA reads TGTGCCAGCAGCTTAGCGGGGGCCTTATCCACTGAAGCTTTCTTT. The whole variable domain, remainder taken from reference TRBV7-2 and TRBJ1-1, is GAGVSQSPSNKVTEKGKDVELRCDPISGHTALYWYRQSLGQGLEFLIYFQGNSAPDKSGLPSDRFSAERTGGSVSTLTIQRTQQEDSAVYLCASSLAGALSTEAFFGQGTRLTVV.